The next 2 T cell receptor beta chains were all read from a single sample in a study of beta chain features in type 1 diabetes. Expressed TCRB transcripts were sequenced because the entire RNA isolate underwent reverse transcription. Libraries were prepared by immunoSEQ multiplex PCR; TCRdb keeps only in-frame clonotypes and omits some of them. The sample records about 360,000 clones, roughly an eighth being singletons. These receptors lack a known antigen. Points from the study as a whole: The study found moderately but significantly shorter TCRB CDR3s in all four CD4+ subsets of Type 1 diabetes patients.

Specimen: naive CD4+ T cells from blood. The origin of the receptors is a woman younger than 30 with type 1 diabetes.

This clone was found a few times. The chain employs TRBV7-9 and TRBJ1-2; D is uncertain. The CDR3 consists of 13 residues. Trimming shortened V by 0 bases and J by 6 bases, and 8 bases separated the two germline ends. From germline, CDR1 is SEHNR and CDR2 FQNEAQ (reference sequence). Written as DNA, the CDR3 is TGTGCCAGCAGCTTAGCGGTCGGTGATGGCTACACCTTC. Its protein is CASSLAVGDGYTF.

The chain joins TRBV7-9 to TRBJ2-7, with 9 bases matching TRBD2. Germline loops: CDR1 SEHNR, CDR2 FQNEAQ (reference sequence). V lost 8 bases and J lost 2; bases outside the gene matches: 4. The length of the CDR3 is 13 residues. The CDR3 sequence is CASGIAGAYEQYF. The CDR3 DNA reads TGTGCCAGCGGGATAGCGGGGGCCTACGAGCAGTACTTC.